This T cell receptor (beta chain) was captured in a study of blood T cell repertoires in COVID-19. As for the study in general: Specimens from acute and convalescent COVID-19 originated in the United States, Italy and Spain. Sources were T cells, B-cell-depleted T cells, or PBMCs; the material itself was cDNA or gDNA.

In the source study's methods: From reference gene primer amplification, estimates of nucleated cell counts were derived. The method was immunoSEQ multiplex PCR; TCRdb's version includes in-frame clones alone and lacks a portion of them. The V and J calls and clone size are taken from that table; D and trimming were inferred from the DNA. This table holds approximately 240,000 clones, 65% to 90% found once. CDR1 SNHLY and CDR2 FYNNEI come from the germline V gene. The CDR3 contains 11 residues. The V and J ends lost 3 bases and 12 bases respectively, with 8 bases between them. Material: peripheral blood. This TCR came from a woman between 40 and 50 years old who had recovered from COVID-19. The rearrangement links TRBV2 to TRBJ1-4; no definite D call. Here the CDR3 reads CASSEWSELFF. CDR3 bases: TGTGCCAGCAGTGAGTGGTCAGAACTGTTTTTT. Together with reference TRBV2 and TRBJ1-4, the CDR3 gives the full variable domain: EPEVTQTPSHQVTQMGQEVILRCVPISNHLYFYWYRQILGQKVEFLVSFYNNEISEKSEIFDDQFSVERPDGSNFTLKIRSTKLEDSAMYFCASSEWSELFFGSGTQLSVL.